Shown below are 9 T cell receptor beta chains from a single sample sequenced in a study of T cell repertoires in cytomegalovirus infection. TCRdb fed the reads into MiXCR, producing one record per CDR3 protein. The sample shows approximately 250,000 distinct CDR3 sequences, 6% to 8% of them seen only once. Input material: PBMCs. The receptors were gathered from a human donor in good health (CMV status not recorded). Some clones in this sample may be carry-over from other donors' samples.

This clonotype has a count of ten or more. For the CDR3, the DNA is TGCGCCAGCACCGCCCCCGTGGAAGGGCAGTGGAACACTGAAGCTTTCTTT. It encodes CASTAPVEGQWNTEAFF. The chain uses TRBV10-1 and TRBJ1-1; unclear D gene. CDR1 and CDR2 (germline): WNHNN, SYGVQD (reference sequence). Between the trimmed V and J ends, which lost 7 bases and 1 base, there was a span of 22 bases. The CDR3 has 17 amino acids.

This clonotype occurred many times. The chain couples TRBV7-2 to TRBJ1-1; 12 bases agree with TRBD1. The CDR3 is 19 residues long. Germline loops: CDR1 SGHTA, CDR2 FQGNSA. V gave up 1 base and J gave up 4 bases; unmatched junction bases: 13. The CDR3: CASSLEEPGQGAVGTEAFF. CDR3 bases: TGTGCCAGCAGCTTAGAAGAACCGGGACAGGGGGCTGTAGGCACTGAAGCTTTCTTT.

This clonotype was seen at least ten times. V gene TRBV6-5 combines with J gene TRBJ2-7; D perhaps matches TRBD2 (5 bases). With 4 bases removed from V and 1 base from J, the gap between germline ends came to 14 bases. The CDR3 is made up of 15 amino acids. Germline CDR1 MNHEY, CDR2 SVGAGI. The CDR3 region has the DNA TGTGCCAGCAGTTTTGAGACGACGGGGTCCTACGAGCAGTACTTC. Translation: CASSFETTGSYEQYF.

This chain uses TRBV4-3 with TRBJ1-3; 9 bases are shared with TRBD1. This CDR3 contains 16 residues. The junction had 10 bases not matched to a gene; V was cut back by 0 bases and J by 10 bases. Germline-derived CDR1 and CDR2 are LGHNA and YSLEER. In DNA, the CDR3 is TGCGCCAGCAGCCAAGATTTTGGACAGGGGTTATGGACCATATATTTT. Protein sequence: CASSQDFGQGLWTIYF.

This clonotype was seen repeatedly, ten times or more. The genes are TRBV7-6 and TRBJ2-3; D is possibly TRBD2 (6 bases). The V gene lost 3 bases and the J gene lost 7 bases, with 8 bases spanning the gap. Germline-derived CDR1 and CDR2 are SGHVS and FNYEAQ. This CDR3 comprises 12 residues. The DNA of the CDR3 is TGTGCCAGCAGCTTCCGCGGGAATACGCAGTATTTT. Amino acid sequence: CASSFRGNTQYF.

This clonotype was counted many times. The V gene is TRBV7-8, the J gene TRBJ2-4; no reliable D call. Trimming shortened V by 6 bases and J by 7 bases, and 10 bases separated the two germline ends. Germline V gene lookup returns CDR1 SGHVS and CDR2 FQNEAQ. The CDR3 length is 12 residues. The CDR3 sequence is CASSSLGNIQYF. In DNA, the CDR3 is TGTGCCAGCAGTTCATTGGGGAACATTCAGTACTTC. Based on the CDR3 plus reference TRBV7-8 and TRBJ2-4, the full variable domain is GAGVSQSPRYKVAKRGQDVALRCDPISGHVSLFWYQQALGQGPEFLTYFQNEAQLDKSGLPSDRFFAERPEGSVSTLKIQRTQQEDSAVYLCASSSLGNIQYFGAGTRLSVL.

This clonotype was seen ten or more times. The chain links TRBV5-1 to TRBJ2-7; a weak D match, TRBD2 (8 bases). This CDR3 spans 15 amino acids. The V gene's germline CDR1 is SGHRS and CDR2 YFSETQ. Trimming shortened V by 0 bases and J by 6 bases, and 16 bases separated the two germline ends. CDR3 region: CASSLDSGTDSEQYF. In DNA, the CDR3 is TGCGCCAGCAGCTTGGATAGCGGGACAGACTCCGAGCAGTACTTC.

This clonotype was detected a few times. J is TRBJ2-5 and V is TRBV20-1, with 10 bases that match TRBD1. The germline CDR1 and CDR2 sequences are DFQATT and SNEGSKA (reference sequence). The CDR3 runs to 18 residues. V trimming: 5 bases; J trimming: 1 base; junction bases outside the gene matches: 16. The CDR3 here is CSAPRDRGILQAQETQYF. The CDR3 bases are TGCAGTGCTCCCCGGGACAGGGGCATACTCCAAGCCCAAGAGACCCAGTACTTC.

This clonotype was seen just once. The chain couples TRBV12-3 or TRBV12-4 to TRBJ1-4; unclear D gene. The V end was cut by 4 bases, the J end by 4 bases, with 19 bases between. CDR3 length: 17 residues. The CDR3 DNA is TGTGCCAGCAGTTATCAAGGTCGGAGGCTCGGTAATGAAAAACTGTTTTTT. Amino acid sequence: CASSYQGRRLGNEKLFF.